These T cell receptor beta chains were read from a single sample in a study of shared clonotypes between healthy human individuals. Sequencing used immunoSEQ multiplex PCR; TCRdb keeps in-frame clones, though not all of them. The sample shows about 2 million clones, about 95% of them seen only once. Sequenced: naive CD8+ T cells sorted from blood. Receptor source: a man between 18 and 29 years old in good health. Each CDR3 is given with its conserved first and last residue. D genes are given only for firm matches. Clone size is given for some rows only: seen once, a few or many times, or a class if the clone is expanded.

clone size	D gene	J gene	V gene	CDR3 protein	CDR3 DNA
-	TRBD2	TRBJ2-7	TRBV30	CAWRKREFYEQYF	TGTGCCTGGAGGAAGCGGGAGTTCTACGAGCAGTACTTC
-	-	TRBJ2-5	TRBV27	CASPKSRGEETQYF	TGTGCCAGCCCCAAAAGTAGGGGGGAAGAGACCCAGTACTTC
-	TRBD2	TRBJ2-2	TRBV6-6	CASSYSAGGNTGELFF	TGTGCCAGCAGTTACTCGGCGGGGGGGAACACCGGGGAGCTGTTTTTT
-	-	TRBJ1-1	TRBV9	CASSDGSGYTEAFF	TGTGCCAGCAGCGATGGTTCCGGATACACTGAAGCTTTCTTT
once	TRBD1	TRBJ1-4	TRBV5-1	CASSFSPGTDGGNEKLFF	TGCGCCAGCAGCTTCTCACCTGGGACAGATGGGGGAAATGAAAAACTGTTTTTT
-	TRBD1	TRBJ1-1	TRBV7-9	CASSLVGTGNTEAFF	TGTGCCAGCAGCTTAGTTGGGACAGGGAACACTGAAGCTTTCTTT
-	-	TRBJ1-6	TRBV28	CASSFPPGRDSPLHF	TGTGCCAGCAGTTTTCCTCCAGGGAGAGATTCACCCCTCCACTTT
-	-	TRBJ1-4	TRBV9	CASSVEGEKLFF	TGTGCCAGCAGCGTAGAAGGGGAAAAACTGTTTTTT
-	-	TRBJ2-1	TRBV5-4	CASSPEAGSYNEQFF	TGTGCCAGCAGCCCAGAGGCTGGGTCCTACAATGAGCAGTTCTTC
-	-	TRBJ1-4	TRBV19	CASTDPGDRLEKLFF	TGTGCCAGTACTGACCCCGGGGACCGCTTGGAAAAACTGTTTTTT
-	TRBD2	TRBJ2-1	TRBV30	CAWTTSGGNYNEQFF	TGTGCCTGGACAACTAGCGGGGGCAATTACAATGAGCAGTTCTTC
-	-	TRBJ2-7	TRBV6-5	CASSYSGEQQYF	TGTGCCAGCAGTTACTCGGGGGAACAGCAGTACTTC
-	TRBD2	TRBJ2-7	TRBV6-6	CASSFISGRPSYEQYF	TGTGCCAGCAGTTTCATTAGCGGGAGGCCTTCCTACGAGCAGTACTTC
-	TRBD2	TRBJ2-7	TRBV6-5	CASSHPGLAVYEQYF	TGTGCCAGCAGTCATCCGGGACTAGCGGTATACGAGCAGTACTTC
-	-	TRBJ2-7	TRBV6-1	CASSEASYEQYF	TGTGCCAGCAGTGAAGCCTCCTACGAGCAGTACTTC
once	-	TRBJ2-3	TRBV5-4	CASSLEGLADTQYF	TGTGCCAGCAGCTTGGAGGGACTTGCAGATACGCAGTATTTT
-	TRBD1	TRBJ2-4	TRBV14	CASSQEGPGQGANIQYF	TGTGCCAGCAGCCAAGAAGGTCCGGGACAGGGGGCTAACATTCAGTACTTC
-	TRBD2	TRBJ2-1	TRBV4-3	CASSQDPTSGEFNEQFF	TGCGCCAGCAGCCAAGACCCGACTAGCGGGGAGTTTAATGAGCAGTTCTTC
once	-	TRBJ1-5	TRBV2	CASEQEPGGGNQPQHF	TGTGCCAGCGAACAGGAACCAGGTGGCGGCAATCAGCCCCAGCATTTT
once	-	TRBJ2-7	TRBV6-8	CASTHSSYEQYF	TGTGCCAGCACCCACTCTTCCTACGAGCAGTACTTC
-	TRBD2	TRBJ2-3	TRBV7-9	CASSQAGALTSGGTDTQYF	TGTGCCAGCAGCCAAGCGGGGGCCCTGACTAGCGGGGGAACAGATACGCAGTATTTT
-	-	TRBJ2-5	TRBV5-6	CASSLAQGVQETQYF	TGTGCCAGCAGCTTAGCACAGGGTGTTCAAGAGACCCAGTACTTC
-	-	TRBJ2-2	TRBV9	CASSAGTPNTGELFF	TGTGCCAGCAGCGCCGGGACCCCGAACACCGGGGAGCTGTTTTTT
-	-	TRBJ1-1	TRBV7-7	CASSPDTTSNTEAFF	TGTGCTAGCAGCCCGGATACAACTTCGAACACTGAAGCTTTCTTT
few	-	TRBJ1-1	TRBV2	CASRSGDGNTEAFF	TGTGCCAGCAGGTCTGGGGACGGAAACACTGAAGCTTTCTTT
-	-	TRBJ2-1	TRBV4-3	CASSQDGGTYNEQFF	TGCGCCAGCAGCCAAGATGGCGGTACCTACAATGAGCAGTTCTTC
-	TRBD1	TRBJ2-7	TRBV30	CAWGTASYEQYF	TGTGCCTGGGGGACAGCCTCCTACGAGCAGTACTTC
-	TRBD2	TRBJ2-2	TRBV5-4	CASSLGLAGRNTGELFF	TGTGCCAGCAGCCTTGGACTAGCGGGAAGAAACACCGGGGAGCTGTTTTTT
-	-	TRBJ2-2	TRBV10-3	CAITGNPTGELFF	TGTGCCATCACGGGCAACCCGACCGGGGAGCTGTTTTTT
-	-	TRBJ1-6	TRBV11-2	CASSLMGENSPLHF	TGTGCCAGCAGCTTAATGGGGGAAAATTCACCCCTCCACTTT
-	-	TRBJ2-7	TRBV7-2	CASSPSGPLYEQYF	TGTGCCAGCAGCCCATCAGGGCCTCTCTACGAGCAGTACTTC
-	-	TRBJ1-2	TRBV19	CASTWNFRLYGYTF	TGTGCCAGTACCTGGAACTTCAGGCTCTATGGCTACACCTTC
-	-	TRBJ1-5	TRBV28	CASSLWREYSNQPQHF	TGTGCCAGCAGTTTATGGCGGGAGTATAGCAATCAGCCCCAGCATTTT
-	-	TRBJ2-2	TRBV7-9	CASVPGQNTGELFF	TGTGCCAGCGTCCCGGGCCAGAACACCGGGGAGCTGTTTTTT
-	-	TRBJ1-1	TRBV7-2	CASSLYTDYTEAFF	TGTGCCAGCAGCTTATACACAGACTACACTGAAGCTTTCTTT
-	TRBD1	TRBJ2-1	TRBV5-4	CASSPGQNYNEQFF	TGTGCCAGCAGCCCGGGACAGAACTACAATGAGCAGTTCTTC
-	-	TRBJ2-5	TRBV5-4	CASSLGHSQETQYF	TGTGCCAGCAGCTTGGGTCACAGTCAAGAGACCCAGTACTTC
-	TRBD2	TRBJ2-3	TRBV19	CASSMWEGPTDTQYF	TGTGCCAGTAGTATGTGGGAGGGACCCACAGATACGCAGTATTTT
-	TRBD1	TRBJ1-1	TRBV19	CASSTPGTVGTEAFF	TGTGCCAGTAGTACCCCGGGGACAGTGGGCACTGAAGCTTTCTTT